This TCR beta chain comes out of a study of blood T cells in healthy people across ages. Points from the study as a whole: TCR beta diversity per million T cells fell roughly linearly with age. In long-lived donors, naive CD4+ cell counts and diversity exceeded those of aged donors.

In the case of this clonotype: Its antigen is not known.

Peripheral blood samples of 7.5 to 10 milliliters were drawn from each donor. It was with a sample-barcoded 5' primer and a J-beta primer mix that a second PCR of roughly 6 to 12 cycles was run. TCRdb reanalysed the 5' RACE reads using MiXCR and keeps one entry per CDR3 protein. Of around 780,000 distinct CDR3 sequences listed, more than 25% are singletons. CDR3 length equals 15 residues. With 2 bases removed from V and 2 bases from J, the gap between germline ends came to 12 bases. These data were likewise used in another study, on T cells of mothers and their children. That paper notes: All donors were healthy and Caucasian; they were three mothers and their six children.

This receptor was taken from a boy younger than 18 in good health. The sample taken for sequencing was blood. J is TRBJ2-5 and V is TRBV12-3 or TRBV12-4, with D possibly matching TRBD1 (6 bases). CDR3 nucleotide sequence: TGTGCCAGCAGTTTACAGGGGATCGGGCAAGAGACCCAGTACTTC. It is translated as CASSLQGIGQETQYF.